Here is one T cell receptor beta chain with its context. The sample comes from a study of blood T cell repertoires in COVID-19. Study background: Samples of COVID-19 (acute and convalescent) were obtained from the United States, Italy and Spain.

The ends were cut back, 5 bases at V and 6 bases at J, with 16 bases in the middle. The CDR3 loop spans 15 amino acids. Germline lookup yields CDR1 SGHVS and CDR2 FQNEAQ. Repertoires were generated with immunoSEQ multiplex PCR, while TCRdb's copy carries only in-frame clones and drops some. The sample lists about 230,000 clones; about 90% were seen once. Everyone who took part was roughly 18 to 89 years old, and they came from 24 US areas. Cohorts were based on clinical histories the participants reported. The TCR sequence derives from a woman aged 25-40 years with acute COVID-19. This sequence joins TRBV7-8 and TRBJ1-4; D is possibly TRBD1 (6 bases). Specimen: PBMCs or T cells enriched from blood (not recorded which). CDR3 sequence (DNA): TGTGCCAGCAGCATATACAGGGTGTCGGATGAAAAACTGTTTTTT. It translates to CASSIYRVSDEKLFF. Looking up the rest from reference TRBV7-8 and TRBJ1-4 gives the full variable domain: GAGVSQSPRYKVAKRGQDVALRCDPISGHVSLFWYQQALGQGPEFLTYFQNEAQLDKSGLPSDRFFAERPEGSVSTLKIQRTQQEDSAVYLCASSIYRVSDEKLFFGSGTQLSVL.